A selection of T cell receptor beta chains follows, all from one sample in a study of blood T cell repertoires in COVID-19. The table came from immunoSEQ multiplex PCR; TCRdb's copy has only in-frame clones and leaves some out. The repertoire holds about 57,000 clones, with about four fifths as singletons. The sequenced sample consisted of peripheral blood. The source of these receptors is an elderly woman with acute or convalescent COVID-19. CDR3s include the opening cysteine and the closing phenylalanine or tryptophan. The D gene is left open where the match is weak.

v_gene: TRBV6-5
d_gene: .
CDR3aa: CASSYSQGLGYGYTF

v_gene: TRBV28
d_gene: .
CDR3aa: CASSSTGKEQFF

v_gene: TRBV10-3
d_gene: .
CDR3aa: CAISEVQTYEQYF

v_gene: TRBV19
d_gene: .
CDR3aa: CASSPGTASSLFF

v_gene: TRBV5-1
d_gene: TRBD2
CDR3aa: CASSLDPSGIIPTDTQYF

v_gene: TRBV24-1
d_gene: .
CDR3aa: CATSDPGINYGYTF

v_gene: TRBV4-1
d_gene: .
CDR3aa: CASSPTRVKDGYTF

v_gene: TRBV18
d_gene: TRBD1
CDR3aa: CASSPPTGPGATNEKLFF

v_gene: TRBV7-9
d_gene: .
CDR3aa: CASSIPGDLRDEQFF

v_gene: TRBV7-3
d_gene: TRBD2
CDR3aa: CASSLRTSGSHEQFF

v_gene: TRBV19
d_gene: TRBD1
CDR3aa: CASRPGQLNEKLFF

v_gene: TRBV19
d_gene: TRBD1
CDR3aa: CASTLDRASYNEQFF

v_gene: TRBV19
d_gene: .
CDR3aa: CACSPTSYGELFF

v_gene: TRBV21-1
d_gene: .
CDR3aa: CASGHGTEVDEQYF

v_gene: TRBV5-1
d_gene: .
CDR3aa: CASSFLLGPDTQYF

v_gene: TRBV2
d_gene: TRBD2
CDR3aa: CASSSGARNEQFF

v_gene: TRBV5-1
d_gene: TRBD2
CDR3aa: CASSPASGRAYEQYF

v_gene: TRBV19
d_gene: .
CDR3aa: CASRGGAYEQYF

v_gene: TRBV7-9
d_gene: .
CDR3aa: CASSTEGGGGETQYF

v_gene: TRBV6-5
d_gene: .
CDR3aa: CASSYVDSSYNEQFF

v_gene: TRBV25-1
d_gene: TRBD2
CDR3aa: CASSWGGPLNEQFF

v_gene: TRBV6-4
d_gene: .
CDR3aa: CAVRPRTDLPGNSPLHF

v_gene: TRBV20-1
d_gene: TRBD2
CDR3aa: CSASRGLGWYF

v_gene: TRBV10-1
d_gene: .
CDR3aa: CASSAGLSRELFF

v_gene: TRBV19
d_gene: TRBD1
CDR3aa: CASSPTGSRQPQHF

v_gene: TRBV5-6
d_gene: TRBD1
CDR3aa: CASSWNGQGYGYTF

v_gene: TRBV7-9
d_gene: .
CDR3aa: CASSFMTDNEKLFF

v_gene: TRBV18
d_gene: .
CDR3aa: CASSGGTNEKLFF

v_gene: TRBV4-1
d_gene: TRBD2
CDR3aa: CASSQEGSGIGAEQFF

v_gene: TRBV9
d_gene: TRBD1
CDR3aa: CASSAGDRGDQPQHF

v_gene: TRBV5-1
d_gene: TRBD1
CDR3aa: CASSSGTGASYTEAFF

v_gene: TRBV9
d_gene: .
CDR3aa: CASSPHLSSYNEQFF

v_gene: TRBV7-6
d_gene: TRBD2
CDR3aa: CASSSLSGGLIYNEQFF

v_gene: TRBV11-1
d_gene: .
CDR3aa: CASSLSLNTEAFF

v_gene: TRBV2
d_gene: TRBD1
CDR3aa: CASSKGQGLTTSHEQYF

v_gene: TRBV25-1
d_gene: TRBD1
CDR3aa: CASLGQGNNEQFF

v_gene: TRBV2
d_gene: .
CDR3aa: CASGEVGKNSPLHF

v_gene: TRBV7-6
d_gene: TRBD2
CDR3aa: CASSLGLAGGVYNEQFF

v_gene: TRBV6-6
d_gene: .
CDR3aa: CASSYDSPGTGELFF

v_gene: TRBV5-1
d_gene: TRBD2
CDR3aa: CASTGGGAVDTQYF